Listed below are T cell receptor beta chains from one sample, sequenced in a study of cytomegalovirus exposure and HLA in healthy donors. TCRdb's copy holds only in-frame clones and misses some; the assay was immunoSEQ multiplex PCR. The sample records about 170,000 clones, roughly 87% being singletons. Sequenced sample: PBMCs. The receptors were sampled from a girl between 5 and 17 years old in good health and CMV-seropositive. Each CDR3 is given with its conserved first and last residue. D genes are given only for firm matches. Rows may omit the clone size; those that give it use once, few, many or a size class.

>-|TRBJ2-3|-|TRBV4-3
CASSQEGVRRTDTQYF
TGCGCCAGCAGCCAAGAAGGGGTCCGGCGCACAGATACGCAGTATTTT
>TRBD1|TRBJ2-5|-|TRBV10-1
CASSEGTGYQETQYF
TGCGCCAGCAGTGAGGGGACAGGGTATCAAGAGACCCAGTACTTC
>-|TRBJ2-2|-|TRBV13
CASSLEGDTGELFF
TGTGCCAGCAGCTTAGAGGGGGACACCGGGGAGCTGTTTTTT
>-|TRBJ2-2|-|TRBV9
CASTPRGGMNTGELFF
TGTGCCAGCACCCCGAGGGGGGGCATGAACACCGGGGAGCTGTTTTTT
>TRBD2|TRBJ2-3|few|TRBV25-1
CASRGGVSASTDTQYF
TGTGCCAGCAGGGGGGGGGTGTCGGCTAGCACAGATACGCAGTATTTT
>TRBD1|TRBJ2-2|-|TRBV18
CASSPATGENTGELFF
TGTGCCAGCTCACCAGCAACAGGGGAGAACACCGGGGAGCTGTTTTTT
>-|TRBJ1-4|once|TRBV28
CATAGRGLFF
TGTGCCACAGCAGGGAGGGGGCTGTTTTTT
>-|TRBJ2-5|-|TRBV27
CASSLGGGAFFETQYF
TGTGCCAGCAGTTTAGGAGGGGGGGCCTTTTTTGAGACCCAGTACTTC
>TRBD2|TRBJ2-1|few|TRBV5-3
CARSSTGTSGLNEQFF
TGTGCCAGAAGCTCTACCGGGACTAGCGGCCTCAATGAGCAGTTCTTC
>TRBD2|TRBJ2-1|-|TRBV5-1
CASSLEGSGGADEQFF
TGCGCCAGCAGCTTGGAAGGTAGCGGGGGGGCCGATGAGCAGTTCTTC
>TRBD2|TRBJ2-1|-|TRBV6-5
CASSYTSVNEQFF
TGTGCCAGCAGTTATACTAGCGTAAATGAGCAGTTCTTC
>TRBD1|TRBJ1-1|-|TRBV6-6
CASMWTGGEGEAFF
TGTGCCAGCATGTGGACAGGGGGCGAAGGGGAAGCTTTCTTT
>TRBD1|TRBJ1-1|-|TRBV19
CASPTFPGQDSEAFF
TGTGCCAGTCCAACTTTTCCGGGACAGGACTCTGAAGCTTTCTTT
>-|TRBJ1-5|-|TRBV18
CASSLSGGGDQPQHF
TGTGCCAGCTCACTGTCGGGGGGAGGGGATCAGCCCCAGCATTTT
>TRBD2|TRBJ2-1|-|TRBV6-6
CASGTSGIGEQFF
TGTGCCAGCGGAACTAGCGGGATAGGTGAGCAGTTCTTC
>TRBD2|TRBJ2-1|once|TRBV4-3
CASSQGLVSEQFF
TGCGCCAGCAGCCAGGGACTAGTAAGTGAGCAGTTCTTC
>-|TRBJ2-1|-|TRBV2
CASSVGSTRGEQFF
TGTGCCAGCAGTGTCGGGTCTACCCGAGGAGAGCAGTTCTTC
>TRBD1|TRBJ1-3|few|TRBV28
CASAQAGTGGNTIYF
TGTGCCAGCGCCCAAGCCGGGACAGGAGGAAACACCATATATTTT
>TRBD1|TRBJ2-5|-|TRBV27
CASSGQGAVETQYF
TGTGCCAGCAGTGGACAGGGGGCCGTCGAGACCCAGTACTTC
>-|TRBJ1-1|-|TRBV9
CASSVGPRRGTEAFF
TGTGCCAGCAGCGTAGGGCCCAGGCGGGGCACTGAAGCTTTCTTT
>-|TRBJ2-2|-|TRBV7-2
CASSPASVRTGELFF
TGTGCCAGCAGCCCAGCGTCGGTTCGCACCGGGGAGCTGTTTTTT
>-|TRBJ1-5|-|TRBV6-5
CASSYGQGLNQPQHF
TGTGCCAGCAGCTACGGGCAGGGCTTAAATCAGCCCCAGCATTTT
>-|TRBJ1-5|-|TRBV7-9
CASSRFVEGSNQPQHF
TGTGCCAGCAGCCGCTTTGTGGAGGGCAGCAATCAGCCCCAGCATTTT
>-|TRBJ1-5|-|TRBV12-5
CASGLPKTRQGNQPQHF
TGTGCTAGTGGTTTGCCAAAAACGAGACAGGGCAATCAGCCCCAGCATTTT
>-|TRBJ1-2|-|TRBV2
CASSEAGGSGNYGYTF
TGTGCCAGCAGTGAAGCGGGTGGGTCCGGGAACTATGGCTACACCTTC
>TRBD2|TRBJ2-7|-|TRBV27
CASSLVGQRELYEQYF
TGTGCCAGCAGTTTAGTTGGGCAGCGGGAGTTGTACGAGCAGTACTTC
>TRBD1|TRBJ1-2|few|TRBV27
CASSSDPGQGAQNYGYTF
TGTGCCAGCAGTTCCGATCCGGGACAGGGGGCCCAGAACTATGGCTACACCTTC
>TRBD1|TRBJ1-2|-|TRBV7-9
CASSTGQGNYGYTF
TGTGCCAGCAGCACCGGACAGGGGAACTATGGCTACACCTTC
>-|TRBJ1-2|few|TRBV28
CASSWGGIWDGYTF
TGTGCCAGCAGTTGGGGGGGTATATGGGATGGCTACACCTTC